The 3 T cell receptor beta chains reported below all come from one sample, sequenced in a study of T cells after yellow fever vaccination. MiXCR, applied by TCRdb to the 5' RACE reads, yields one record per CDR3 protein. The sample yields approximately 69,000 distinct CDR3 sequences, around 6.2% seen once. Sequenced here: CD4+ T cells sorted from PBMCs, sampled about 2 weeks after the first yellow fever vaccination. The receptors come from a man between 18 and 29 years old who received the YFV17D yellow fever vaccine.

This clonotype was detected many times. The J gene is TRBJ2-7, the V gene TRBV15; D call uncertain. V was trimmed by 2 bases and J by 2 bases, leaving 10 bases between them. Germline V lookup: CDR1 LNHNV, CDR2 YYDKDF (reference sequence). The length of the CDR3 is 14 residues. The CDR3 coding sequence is TGTGCCACCAGCAGACTCGTCCCACCCTACGAGCAGTACTTC. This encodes CATSRLVPPYEQYF.

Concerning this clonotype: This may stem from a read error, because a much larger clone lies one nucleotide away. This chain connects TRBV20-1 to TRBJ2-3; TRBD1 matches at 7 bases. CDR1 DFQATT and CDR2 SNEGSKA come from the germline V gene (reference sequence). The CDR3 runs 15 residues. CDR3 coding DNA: TGCAGTTCTAGACCTAGACAGGGTGGCACAGATACGCAGTATTTT. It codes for CSSRPRQGGTDTQYF.

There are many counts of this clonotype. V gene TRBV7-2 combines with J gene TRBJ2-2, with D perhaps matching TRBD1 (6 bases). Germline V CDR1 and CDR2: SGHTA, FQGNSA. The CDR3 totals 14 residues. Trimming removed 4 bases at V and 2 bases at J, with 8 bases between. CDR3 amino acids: CASSSGTNTGELFF. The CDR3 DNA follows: TGTGCCAGCAGCTCCGGGACAAACACCGGGGAGCTGTTTTTT. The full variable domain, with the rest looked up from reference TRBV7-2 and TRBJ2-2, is GAGVSQSPSNKVTEKGKDVELRCDPISGHTALYWYRQSLGQGLEFLIYFQGNSAPDKSGLPSDRFSAERTGGSVSTLTIQRTQQEDSAVYLCASSSGTNTGELFFGEGSRLTVL.